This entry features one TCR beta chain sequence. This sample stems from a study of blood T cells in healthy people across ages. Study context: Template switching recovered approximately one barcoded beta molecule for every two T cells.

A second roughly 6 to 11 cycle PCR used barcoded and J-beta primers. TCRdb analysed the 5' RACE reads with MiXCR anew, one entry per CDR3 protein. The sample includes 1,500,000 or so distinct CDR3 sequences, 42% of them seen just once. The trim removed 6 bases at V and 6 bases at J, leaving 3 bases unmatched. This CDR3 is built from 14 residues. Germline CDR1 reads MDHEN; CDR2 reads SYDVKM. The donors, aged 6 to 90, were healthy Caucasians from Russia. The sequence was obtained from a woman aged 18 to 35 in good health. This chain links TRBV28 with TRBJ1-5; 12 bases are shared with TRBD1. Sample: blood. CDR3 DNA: TGTGCCAGCAGGGGGACAGGGGGCGGTCAGCCCCAGCATTTT. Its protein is CASRGTGGGQPQHF. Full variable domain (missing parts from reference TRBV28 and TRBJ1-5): DVKVTQSSRYLVKRTGEKVFLECVQDMDHENMFWYRQDPGLGLRLIYFSYDVKMKEKGDIPEGYSVSREKKERFSLILESASTNQTSMYLCASRGTGGGQPQHFGDGTRLSIL.